This is a list of T cell receptor beta chains from one sample in a study of CD8 T cells in Susac syndrome. TCRdb independently ran MiXCR on the immunoSEQ multiplex PCR reads; one entry per CDR3 protein. The sample has around 110,000 distinct CDR3 sequences, roughly 94% seen once. Input material: CD8+ T cells from PBMCs. These receptors all come from a human donor with Susac syndrome. Both conserved end residues are part of each CDR3.

TRBV12-3/TRBV12-4	TRBJ2-5	CASRYTGVPETQYF
TRBV12-3/TRBV12-4	TRBJ1-5	CASSLAAHVQPQHF
TRBV20-1	TRBJ2-7	CSARPEQGPFYEQYF
TRBV7-9	TRBJ2-7	CASSPPKGGALVYEQYF
TRBV20-1	TRBJ1-5	CSARDLGGWESNQPQHF
TRBV27	TRBJ2-7	CASSLTGSYEQYF
TRBV14	TRBJ2-5	CASSQDQSSLGAQETQYF
TRBV4-1	TRBJ2-1	CASSQASTVEQFF
TRBV29-1	TRBJ1-4	CSVEQGIDEKLFF
TRBV7-2	TRBJ2-5	CASSSNQETQYF
TRBV7-2	TRBJ2-1	CASSEDPGNEQFF
TRBV29-1	TRBJ1-2	CSAPGQGDYGYTF
TRBV5-4	TRBJ2-3	CASSSAAERYF
TRBV7-3	TRBJ2-7	CASSLSNRGTKNEQYF
TRBV4-2	TRBJ1-2	CASSQDRIIDGYTF
TRBV4-1	TRBJ2-2	CASSQDPGTASTGELFF
TRBV4-2	TRBJ2-3	CASSARLGDTQYF
TRBV12-3/TRBV12-4	TRBJ2-7	CASSLAPGISYEQYF
TRBV29-1	TRBJ2-2	CSVEEGSNTGELFF
TRBV7-9	TRBJ1-2	CASSKVQGIEDGYTF
TRBV25-1	TRBJ2-1	CASANGTSGGTYNEQFF
TRBV11-2	TRBJ2-3	CASSSPSTDTQYF
TRBV4-3	TRBJ2-5	CASSQVSGAQETQYF
TRBV30	TRBJ2-5	CAWMRARETQYF
TRBV7-9	TRBJ2-7	CASSPWTGREQYF
TRBV7-9	TRBJ2-2	CASSLEGVGELFF
TRBV10-3	TRBJ2-5	CAIGWGPSTPPGQETQYF
TRBV7-6	TRBJ2-3	CASSLRLAGEDTQYF
TRBV13	TRBJ2-1	CASSSEQQGASYRGLIYNEQFF
TRBV12-3/TRBV12-4	TRBJ1-1	CASSFGEKGTEAFF
TRBV29-1	TRBJ1-1	CSVEQGYTEVFF
TRBV9	TRBJ2-7	CASSFSGTGFDEQYF
TRBV10-3	TRBJ1-2	CAISEHGRTYGYTF
TRBV14	TRBJ1-2	CASSQAAAYYGYTF
TRBV12-3/TRBV12-4	TRBJ1-1	CASSFSRTDTEAFF
TRBV20-1	TRBJ2-1	CSASRTSVNEQFF
TRBV6-6	TRBJ1-1	CAGARTVNTEAFF
TRBV27	TRBJ1-2	CASSSWTSTYGYTF
TRBV20-1	TRBJ2-1	CSARADSRAYNEQFF
TRBV27	TRBJ1-1	CASSLSLTVNTEAFF
TRBV20-1	TRBJ2-3	CSARDMGGVGTTDTQYF
TRBV2	TRBJ2-1	CASSEEQGPYNEQFF
TRBV29-1	TRBJ2-3	CSVDRAGEADTQYF
TRBV9	TRBJ2-1	CASSPGGLAGPYNEQFF
TRBV20-1	TRBJ1-6	CSAFTPKAEDRSPLHF
TRBV7-6	TRBJ2-3	CASSWRTSESDTQYF
TRBV5-1	TRBJ2-5	CASSNRGGLETQYF
TRBV11-2	TRBJ2-1	CASSPGGASGGVYNEQFF
TRBV3-1	TRBJ2-4	CATGPGGAERYIQYF
TRBV29-1	TRBJ1-1	CSVHGGTEAFF
TRBV9	TRBJ1-1	CASSSEISGTEAFF
TRBV12-3/TRBV12-4	TRBJ1-2	CASRVGGGYGYTF
TRBV20-1	TRBJ1-5	CSASSGTANGQPQHF
TRBV10-2	TRBJ2-2	CASSERLAGTNTGELFF
TRBV21-1	TRBJ2-3	CASSLGATDTQYF
TRBV2	TRBJ2-7	CASTEQGEQYF
TRBV28	TRBJ2-3	CASSLLADRSTDTQYF
TRBV4-3	TRBJ2-7	CASSQGQRGGRDEQYF
TRBV27	TRBJ2-7	CASFSSSYEQYF
TRBV14	TRBJ2-1	CASARDFVNEQFF